The sequence of this T cell receptor beta chain was determined in a study of cytomegalovirus exposure and HLA in healthy donors. This table comes from immunoSEQ multiplex PCR, and its TCRdb copy is limited to in-frame clones, with some not included. The sample shows about 120,000 clones, 85% of them seen only once. Trimming took off 2 bases at V and 6 bases at J, with 16 bases between the two ends. This CDR3 is 15 amino acids long. Germline assignment: CDR1 SGHVS and CDR2 FQNEAQ. The clonotype comes from a young woman in good health and CMV-seronegative. J is TRBJ1-2 and V is TRBV7-8; D may be TRBD1 (6 bases). Sequenced sample: PBMCs. CDR3 DNA: TGTGCCAGCAGCTTACACGAGGGACACCCAGATGGCTACACCTTC. Encoded protein: CASSLHEGHPDGYTF.